Presented here are 26 T cell receptor beta chains from one specimen sequenced in a study of T cell changes during pregnancy in multiple sclerosis. Data came from immunoSEQ multiplex PCR; TCRdb stores just in-frame clones and leaves some out. Here the sample spans some 85,000 clones, about 93% being singletons. This sample comprised peripheral blood, obtained in the second trimester of pregnancy. These receptors originate from a female donor in good health, enrolled as a control in a pregnancy study.

The genes are TRBV18 and TRBJ2-1; 7 bases agree with TRBD1. The J segment lost 3 bases and the V segment lost 0 bases, leaving 11 bases of the junction unmatched. This CDR3 comprises 18 residues. Looked up from germline, CDR1 is KGHSH and CDR2 is LQKENI. DNA of the CDR3: TGTGCCAGCTCACCACCGAGCTCTTTGACAGGGATCTACAATGAGCAGTTCTTC. Translating gives CASSPPSSLTGIYNEQFF.

The chain links TRBV7-2 to TRBJ2-3; 13 bases match TRBD2. The germline gives CDR1 SGHTA, CDR2 FQGNSA. The CDR3 has 18 residues. After removal of 0 bases from V and 1 base from J, the junction contained 4 bases not matched to a gene. The CDR3 region has the DNA TGTGCCAGCAGCTTAGCGTTAGGACTAGCGGGGGGCACAGATACGCAGTATTTT. It specifies CASSLALGLAGGTDTQYF.

The CDR3, as DNA: TGTGCCATCGGGGGGGCAGATACGCAGTATTTT. Amino acid sequence: CAIGGADTQYF. The J gene is TRBJ2-3, the V gene TRBV10-3, with 7 nucleotides matching TRBD2. Unmatched junction bases numbered 0, after V lost 8 bases and J lost 4 bases. Germline loops: CDR1 ENHRY, CDR2 SYGVKD. The CDR3 covers 11 residues.

V gene TRBV9 combines with J gene TRBJ2-1; 11 positions agree with TRBD1. The length of the CDR3 is 16 residues. Germline CDR1 and CDR2: SGDLS and YYNGEE. J lost 6 bases, V lost 0 bases, and 5 bases had no gene match. CDR3 sequence reads: CASSVEGTGGINEQFF. CDR3 in DNA: TGTGCCAGCAGCGTAGAAGGGACAGGGGGGATCAATGAGCAGTTCTTC.

V usage is TRBV6-1 and J usage is TRBJ1-5, with 8 bases identical to TRBD1. The CDR3 loop spans 15 amino acids. CDR1 MNHNS and CDR2 SASEGT come from the germline V gene. V lost 5 bases and J lost 4; bases outside the gene matches: 7. The CDR3 region has the DNA TGTGCCAGCAGTCTGACAGGGGCCGAGAATCAGCCCCAGCATTTT. This sequence encodes CASSLTGAENQPQHF.

The chain employs TRBV5-1 and TRBJ2-5; unclear D gene. CDR3 length: 15 residues. The V gene lost 2 bases and the J gene lost 3 bases, with 14 bases spanning the gap. Looked up from germline, CDR1 is SGHRS and CDR2 is YFSETQ. The CDR3 DNA is TGCGCCAGCAGCTTAGACCACAGTGTGAAAGAGACCCAGTACTTC. Residues: CASSLDHSVKETQYF.

This sequence joins TRBV4-2 and TRBJ2-1, with TRBD1 matching over 8 bases. J lost 9 bases, V lost 6 bases, and 13 bases had no gene match. Germline lookup yields CDR1 LGHNA and CDR2 YNFKEQ. The CDR3 spans 15 residues. Here the CDR3 reads CASSSGTGYLGEQFF. CDR3 bases: TGTGCCAGCAGTTCCGGGACAGGATATTTGGGTGAGCAGTTCTTC.

V is TRBV5-1 and J is TRBJ2-5; maybe TRBD1 (5 bases). The CDR3 runs to 13 residues. V lost 0 bases, J lost 5 bases, and 8 bases lay in between. The V gene's germline CDR1 is SGHRS and CDR2 YFSETQ. The CDR3 DNA sequence: TGCGCCAGCAGCTTGGGTAACAGGGAGACCCAGTACTTC. The encoded protein is CASSLGNRETQYF.

This chain connects TRBV7-3 to TRBJ2-1; D is unclear. Germline V gene lookup returns CDR1 SGHTA and CDR2 FQGTGA. The ends were cut back, 5 bases at V and 9 bases at J, with 11 bases in the middle. The CDR3 totals 12 residues. The CDR3 sequence is CASSPLVTEQFF. DNA for the CDR3: TGTGCCAGCAGCCCGTTAGTTACTGAGCAGTTCTTC.

V gene TRBV7-3 combines with J gene TRBJ1-6; 8 bases fit TRBD1. J lost 7 bases, V lost 5 bases, and 1 base had no gene match. Germline-derived CDR1 and CDR2 are SGHTA and FQGTGA. CDR3 length: 13 residues. The CDR3 protein is CASSRDRNSPLHF. CDR3 nucleotide sequence: TGTGCCAGCAGCCGGGACAGGAATTCACCCCTCCACTTT.

The rearrangement links TRBV7-8 to TRBJ1-3; 10 bases are a match to TRBD1. CDR1 and CDR2 from the germline V gene are SGHVS and FQNEAQ. This CDR3 is built from 16 residues. The V and J ends lost 4 bases and 4 bases, in that order; junction bases with no gene match: 7. DNA of the CDR3: TGTGCCAGCAGCTCGACAGGGGGCCGGTTGGGAAACACCATATATTTT. Its translation: CASSSTGGRLGNTIYF.

On this clone: One junction end does not reproduce the germline sequence, and a read error may be involved. This chain links TRBV5-1 with TRBJ2-1, with 8 bases fitting TRBD2. The germline gives CDR1 SGHRS, CDR2 YFSETQ. The CDR3 is made up of 11 amino acids. The CDR3 nucleotides are TGCGCCAGCAGCTTGGGCCGGGGGGGACTCTTC. Its translation is CASSLGRGGLF.

This chain connects TRBV27 to TRBJ1-1; D unresolved. Trimming left V 7 bases short and J 1 base short, with 10 bases between. CDR3 size: 13 residues. Germline V gives CDR1 MNHEY, CDR2 SMNVEV (reference sequence). The CDR3 loop reads CASMTEGNTEAFF. The DNA of the CDR3 is TGTGCCAGCATGACGGAGGGGAACACTGAAGCTTTCTTT.

The J gene is TRBJ2-5, the V gene TRBV7-9; 9 bases are a match to TRBD1. The V and J ends lost 3 bases and 0 bases, in that order; junction bases with no gene match: 8. The CDR3 sequence is 17 residues long. Germline V gene lookup returns CDR1 SEHNR and CDR2 FQNEAQ (reference sequence). DNA for the CDR3: TGTGCCAGCAGCTTCACCCGGGACAGGGCACACCAAGAGACCCAGTACTTC. Amino acid sequence: CASSFTRDRAHQETQYF.

The chain carries TRBV25-1 and TRBJ2-4, with D unclear. With 2 bases removed from V and 6 bases from J, the gap between germline ends came to 5 bases. The CDR3 is 12 residues long. Germline lookup yields CDR1 MGHDK and CDR2 SYGVNS. CDR3 residues: CASSEGLNIQYF. DNA for the CDR3: TGTGCCAGCAGTGAAGGGCTAAACATTCAGTACTTC.

The rearrangement joins TRBV13 to TRBJ1-2, with unresolved D. V was clipped by 4 bases and J by 7 bases, with 7 bases between them. This CDR3 is built from 11 residues. The germline gives CDR1 PRHDT, CDR2 FYEKMQ (reference sequence). The CDR3 loop reads CASSSGGGYTF. For the CDR3, the DNA is TGTGCCAGCAGCTCGGGTGGTGGCTACACCTTC.

This chain links TRBV27 with TRBJ2-7; 9 positions agree with TRBD1. Germline V gene data show CDR1 as MNHEY and CDR2 as SMNVEV (reference sequence). The CDR3 loop spans 13 amino acids. V was clipped by 8 bases and J by 4 bases; unmatched bases: 6. The CDR3: CASYRGRGYEQYF. The CDR3, as DNA: TGTGCCAGCTACAGGGGGCGCGGGTACGAGCAGTACTTC.

This chain links TRBV4-3 with TRBJ2-7, with 10 bases fitting TRBD1. The trim removed 3 bases at V and 5 bases at J, leaving 10 bases unmatched. CDR3 size: 16 residues. Germline V lookup: CDR1 LGHNA, CDR2 YSLEER. In DNA form, the CDR3 reads TGCGCCAGCAGCCAGCAACCGGGGGACAGGGGCGACGAGCAGTACTTC. Translated: CASSQQPGDRGDEQYF.

The chain is built from TRBV7-3 and TRBJ2-3; the D is unclear. CDR3 length: 13 residues. Trimming left V 5 bases short and J 1 base short, with 7 bases between. From germline, CDR1 is SGHTA and CDR2 FQGTGA. The chain's CDR3 is CASSRPGTDTQYF. The CDR3 DNA reads TGTGCCAGCAGCCGCCCGGGCACAGATACGCAGTATTTT.

This chain links TRBV9 with TRBJ1-1; 7 bases line up with TRBD1. The CDR3 runs to 16 residues. Germline values: CDR1 SGDLS, CDR2 YYNGEE. V lost 0 bases to trimming and J lost 8 bases; unmatched junction nucleotides: 13. The CDR3 loop reads CASSVVPSWTGVEAFF. The CDR3 DNA reads as TGTGCCAGCAGCGTAGTGCCCAGCTGGACAGGCGTCGAAGCTTTCTTT. The variable domain in full, completed from reference TRBV9 and TRBJ1-1, reads DSGVTQTPKHLITATGQRVTLRCSPRSGDLSVYWYQQSLDQGLQFLIQYYNGEERAKGNILERFSAQQFPDLHSELNLSSLELGDSALYFCASSVVPSWTGVEAFFGQGTRLTVV.

The chain links TRBV6-1 to TRBJ1-4; TRBD1 might be the D (6 bases). The CDR3 has 15 residues. Deletions cut 6 bases from V and 3 bases from J, with 14 bases between. Germline-derived CDR1 and CDR2 are MNHNS and SASEGT. The CDR3 DNA follows: TGTGCCAGCAGACCACCGGGACAAGCTAATGAAAAACTGTTTTTT. Its translation is CASRPPGQANEKLFF.

The chain couples TRBV19 to TRBJ2-7; no clear D. The CDR3 sequence is 14 residues long. Per the germline V gene, CDR1 is LNHDA and CDR2 is SQIVND (reference sequence). V was trimmed by 10 bases and J by 3 bases, leaving 19 bases between them. CDR3 in DNA: TGTGCCACGAGAGTACACCAGACTTACTACGAGCAGTACTTC. Residues: CATRVHQTYYEQYF.

The chain links TRBV7-9 to TRBJ2-7; TRBD1 is a possible D gene (5 bases). Trimming pared 5 bases from V and 3 bases from J, leaving 14 bases between. This CDR3 region has 14 residues. CDR1 SEHNR and CDR2 FQNEAQ come from the germline V gene (reference sequence). The CDR3 DNA reads as TGTGCCAGCAGCACAACCTGGCAGGGCTACGAGCAGTACTTC. Translated: CASSTTWQGYEQYF.

CDR3 bases: TGTGCCAGCAGCTTGGTAGGGGAAATTGGGAGGGACGAAAACATTCAGTACTTC. This translates into CASSLVGEIGRDENIQYF. The chain employs TRBV5-6 and TRBJ2-4, with 7 bases aligning to TRBD2. The ends lost 0 bases at V and 5 bases at J; junction bases unmatched: 14. Germline CDR1 reads SGHDT; CDR2 reads YYEEEE. The CDR3 runs to 18 residues.

V is TRBV30 and J is TRBJ2-1; a possible D gene is TRBD2 (7 bases). V shed 0 bases and J shed 4 bases, with 16 bases lying between them. This CDR3 has 16 residues. Per germline, CDR1 GTSNPN and CDR2 SVGIG (reference sequence). The CDR3 protein is CAWSVRGGGYYNEQFF. The DNA of the CDR3 is TGTGCCTGGAGTGTAAGGGGCGGGGGCTATTACAATGAGCAGTTCTTC.

V is TRBV5-1 and J is TRBJ1-1, with a tentative D call TRBD1 (5 bases). The CDR3 covers 17 residues. The germline V gene encodes CDR1 SGHRS and CDR2 YFSETQ. V was pared by 2 bases and J by 0 bases, with 17 bases between. In DNA form, the CDR3 reads TGCGCCAGCAGCTTTTCCCTGTTGGAGGGGATGAACACTGAAGCTTTCTTT. This encodes CASSFSLLEGMNTEAFF.